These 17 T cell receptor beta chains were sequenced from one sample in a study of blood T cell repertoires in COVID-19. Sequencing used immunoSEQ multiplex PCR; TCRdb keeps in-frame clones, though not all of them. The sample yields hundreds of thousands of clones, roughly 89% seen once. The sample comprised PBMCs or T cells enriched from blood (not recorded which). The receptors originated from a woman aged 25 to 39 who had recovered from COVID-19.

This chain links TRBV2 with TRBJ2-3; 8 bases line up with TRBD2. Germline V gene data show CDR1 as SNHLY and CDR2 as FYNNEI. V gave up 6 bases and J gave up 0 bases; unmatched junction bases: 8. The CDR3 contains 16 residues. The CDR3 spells CASSGLAGYSTDTQYF. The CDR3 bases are TGTGCCAGCAGCGGACTAGCAGGGTACAGCACAGATACGCAGTATTTT.

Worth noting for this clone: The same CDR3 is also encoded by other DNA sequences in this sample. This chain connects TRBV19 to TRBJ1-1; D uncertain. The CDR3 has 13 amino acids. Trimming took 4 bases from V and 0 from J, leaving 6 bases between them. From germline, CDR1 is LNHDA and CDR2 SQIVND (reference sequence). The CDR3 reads CASSRLMNTEAFF. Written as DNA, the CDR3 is TGTGCCAGTAGTAGGCTGATGAACACTGAAGCTTTCTTT.

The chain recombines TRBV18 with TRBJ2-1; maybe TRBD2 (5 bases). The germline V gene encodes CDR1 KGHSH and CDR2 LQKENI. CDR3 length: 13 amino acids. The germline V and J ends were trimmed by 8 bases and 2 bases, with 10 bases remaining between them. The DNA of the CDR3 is TGTGCCAGCCTCGAGGAGGCCTACAATGAGCAGTTCTTC. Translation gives CASLEEAYNEQFF.

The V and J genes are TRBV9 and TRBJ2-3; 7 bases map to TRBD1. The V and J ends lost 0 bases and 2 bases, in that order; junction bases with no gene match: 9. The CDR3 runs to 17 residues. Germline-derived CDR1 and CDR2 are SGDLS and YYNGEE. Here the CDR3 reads CASSVGQGLLYTDTQYF. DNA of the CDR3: TGTGCCAGCAGCGTAGGACAGGGCCTTCTATACACAGATACGCAGTATTTT.

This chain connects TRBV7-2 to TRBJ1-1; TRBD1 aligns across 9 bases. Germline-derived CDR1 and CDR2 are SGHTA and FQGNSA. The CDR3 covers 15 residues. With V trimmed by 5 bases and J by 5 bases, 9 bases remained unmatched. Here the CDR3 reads CASSLIRQGETEAFF. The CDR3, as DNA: TGTGCCAGCAGCCTGATTAGACAGGGGGAAACTGAAGCTTTCTTT.

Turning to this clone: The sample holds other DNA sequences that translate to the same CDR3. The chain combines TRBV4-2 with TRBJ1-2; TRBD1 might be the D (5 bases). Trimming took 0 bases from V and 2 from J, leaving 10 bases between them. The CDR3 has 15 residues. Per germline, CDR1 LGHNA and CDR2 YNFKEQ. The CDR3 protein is CASSQEGQGNYGYTF. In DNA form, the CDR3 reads TGTGCCAGCAGCCAAGAGGGGCAGGGAAACTATGGCTACACCTTC.

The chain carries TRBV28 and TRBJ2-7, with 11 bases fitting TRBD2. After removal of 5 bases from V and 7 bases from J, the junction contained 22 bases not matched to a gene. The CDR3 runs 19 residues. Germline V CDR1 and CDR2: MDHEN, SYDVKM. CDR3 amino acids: CASSPRVTSGTTDPEEQYF. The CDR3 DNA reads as TGTGCCAGCAGTCCCCGGGTGACTAGCGGGACCACGGACCCGGAAGAGCAGTACTTC.

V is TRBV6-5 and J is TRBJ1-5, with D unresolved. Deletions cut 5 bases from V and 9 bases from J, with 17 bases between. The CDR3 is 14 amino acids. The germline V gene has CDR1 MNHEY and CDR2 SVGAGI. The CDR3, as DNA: TGTGCCAGCAGTCCTTCGGGGTTATCATGGCCCCAGCATTTT. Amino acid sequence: CASSPSGLSWPQHF.

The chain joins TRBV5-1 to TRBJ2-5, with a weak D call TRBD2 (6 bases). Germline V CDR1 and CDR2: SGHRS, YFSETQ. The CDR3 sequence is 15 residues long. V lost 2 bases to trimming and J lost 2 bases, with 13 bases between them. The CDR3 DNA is TGCGCCAGCAGCTTTCTCTCGGGGGTACAAGAGACCCAGTACTTC. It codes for CASSFLSGVQETQYF.

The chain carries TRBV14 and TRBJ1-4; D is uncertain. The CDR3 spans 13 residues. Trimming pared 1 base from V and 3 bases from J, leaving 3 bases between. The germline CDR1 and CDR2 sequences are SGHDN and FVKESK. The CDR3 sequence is CASSQASNEKLFF. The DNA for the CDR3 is TGTGCCAGCAGCCAAGCGTCTAATGAAAAACTGTTTTTT.

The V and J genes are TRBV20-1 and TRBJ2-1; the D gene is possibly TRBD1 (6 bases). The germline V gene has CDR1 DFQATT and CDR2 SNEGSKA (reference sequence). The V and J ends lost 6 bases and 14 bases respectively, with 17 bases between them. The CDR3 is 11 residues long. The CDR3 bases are TGCAGTGCAGGACAGTTGAGGACAAAGTTCTTC. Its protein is CSAGQLRTKFF.

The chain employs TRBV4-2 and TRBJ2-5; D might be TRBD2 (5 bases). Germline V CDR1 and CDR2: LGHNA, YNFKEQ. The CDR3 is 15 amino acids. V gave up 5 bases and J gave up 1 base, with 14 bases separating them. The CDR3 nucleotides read TGTGCCAGCAGCGAGGCGGGCGGGTTCCAAGAGACCCAGTACTTC. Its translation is CASSEAGGFQETQYF.

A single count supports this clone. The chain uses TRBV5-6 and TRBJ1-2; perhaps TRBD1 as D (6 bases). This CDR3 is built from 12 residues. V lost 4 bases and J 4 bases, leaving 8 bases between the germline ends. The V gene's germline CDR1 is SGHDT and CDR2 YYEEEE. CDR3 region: CASSRQVYGYTF. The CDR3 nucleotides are TGTGCCAGCAGCCGACAGGTCTATGGCTACACCTTC.

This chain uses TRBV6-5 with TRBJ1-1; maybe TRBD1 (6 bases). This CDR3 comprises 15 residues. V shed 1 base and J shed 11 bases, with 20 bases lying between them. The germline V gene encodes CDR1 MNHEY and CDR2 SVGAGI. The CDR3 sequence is CASSYLRGTNDEAFF. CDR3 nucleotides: TGTGCCAGCAGTTACTTAAGAGGGACAAACGACGAGGCTTTCTTT.

The CDR3 loop is CASSGQANTEAFF. As DNA, the CDR3 is TGCGCCAGCAGTGGACAGGCGAACACTGAAGCTTTCTTT. This chain uses TRBV10-1 with TRBJ1-1, with TRBD1 as a possible D gene (6 bases). The CDR3 length is 13 residues. The germline V gene has CDR1 WNHNN and CDR2 SYGVQD (reference sequence). Trimming took off 4 bases at V and 1 base at J, with 7 bases between the two ends.

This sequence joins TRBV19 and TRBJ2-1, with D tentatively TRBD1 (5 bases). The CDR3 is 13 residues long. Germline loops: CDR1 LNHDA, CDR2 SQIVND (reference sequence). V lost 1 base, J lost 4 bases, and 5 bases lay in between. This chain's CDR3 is CASSIGQYNEQFF. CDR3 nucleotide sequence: TGTGCCAGTAGTATAGGACAGTACAATGAGCAGTTCTTC. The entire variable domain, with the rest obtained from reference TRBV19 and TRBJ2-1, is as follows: DGGITQSPKYLFRKEGQNVTLSCEQNLNHDAMYWYRQDPGQGLRLIYYSQIVNDFQKGDIAEGYSVSREKKESFPLTVTSAQKNPTAFYLCASSIGQYNEQFFGPGTRLTVL.

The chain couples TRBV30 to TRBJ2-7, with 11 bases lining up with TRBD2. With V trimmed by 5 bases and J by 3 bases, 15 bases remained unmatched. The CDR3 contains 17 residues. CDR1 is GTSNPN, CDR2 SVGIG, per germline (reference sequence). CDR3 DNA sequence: TGTGCCTGGGAGTACCTTAGCGGGAGGGGCCCAAACTACGAGCAGTACTTC. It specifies CAWEYLSGRGPNYEQYF.